This T cell receptor beta chain was captured by sequencing in a study of T cells in Graves' hyperthyroidism and ophthalmopathy. The sample holds many counts of this clonotype. Amplification targeted TCR beta CDR3 regions from RNA transcripts. First-round RT-PCR of the TCR CDR3 relied on the HTBI primer set. TCRdb itself ran the multiplex PCR reads through MiXCR, one entry per CDR3 protein. The table lists about 350,000 distinct CDR3 sequences, about 20% of them singletons, with about 4% in the top ten. The sample was blood. This clonotype was obtained from a woman under 30 with Graves' hyperthyroidism.

Written as DNA, the CDR3 is TGTGCCAGCGTTCAGACAGGGATTAACTATGGCTACACCTTC. This sequence encodes CASVQTGINYGYTF. The rearrangement joins TRBV2 to TRBJ1-2, with 7 bases matching TRBD1. The CDR3 contains 14 residues. The V segment lost 8 bases and the J segment 1 base; nucleotides outside the gene matches: 7. Looked up from germline, CDR1 is SNHLY and CDR2 is FYNNEI.